This T cell receptor (beta chain) emerged from a study of T cells in Graves' hyperthyroidism and ophthalmopathy. Study conclusions and caveats: Most clonotypes that expanded in the thyroid above 0.001 also showed up in blood.

Amplification of TCR beta CDR3 regions used RNA as the template. Primed by the HTBI set, a first-round RT-PCR was run on the TCR CDR3. One entry per CDR3 protein, called by TCRdb with MiXCR from the multiplex PCR reads. The data hold 530,000 or so distinct CDR3 sequences, with around 45% observed a single time. Trimming pared 1 base from V and 1 base from J, leaving 7 bases between. This CDR3 region has 13 residues. Germline lookup yields CDR1 DFQATT and CDR2 SNEGSKA (reference sequence). Stability of Graves' hyperthyroidism was defined as absent ophthalmopathy progression within 18 months. Uncontrolled infection, other autoimmune disease, pregnancy or lactation disqualified patients from enrolment. This clonotype was recorded at least ten times. Its antigen is undetermined.

V gene TRBV20-1 combines with J gene TRBJ1-1; perhaps TRBD1 as D (5 bases). Sequencing input: peripheral blood or thyroid tissue (not recorded which). The TCR was taken from a woman between 18 and 29 years old with Graves' hyperthyroidism. This CDR3 reads CSARVDTNTEAFF. DNA for the CDR3: TGCAGTGCTAGAGTGGACACGAACACTGAAGCTTTCTTT.